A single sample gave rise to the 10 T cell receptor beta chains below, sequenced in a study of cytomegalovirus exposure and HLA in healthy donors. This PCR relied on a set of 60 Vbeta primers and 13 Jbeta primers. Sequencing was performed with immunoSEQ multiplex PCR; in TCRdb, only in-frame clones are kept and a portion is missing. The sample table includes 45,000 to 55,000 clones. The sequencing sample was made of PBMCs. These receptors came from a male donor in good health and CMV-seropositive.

The CDR3 nucleotides are TGCGCCAGCAGCCAACTAACTTCGGGGTCCGATTATGGCTACGAGCAGTACTTC. Its translation: CASSQLTSGSDYGYEQYF. The rearrangement joins TRBV4-3 to TRBJ2-7, with D maybe TRBD2 (5 bases). V gave up 2 bases and J gave up 3 bases, with 23 bases separating them. In germline, CDR1 is LGHNA, CDR2 YSLEER. This CDR3 contains 18 residues.

Written as DNA, the CDR3 is TGTGCCAGCAGCTTAGCCGGGGGGGCGGGGTACAATGAGCAGTTCTTC. Translated, it gives CASSLAGGAGYNEQFF. V gene TRBV7-9 combines with J gene TRBJ2-1, with 8 nucleotides matching TRBD2. Germline CDR1 is SEHNR and CDR2 is FQNEAQ (reference sequence). The V gene end was trimmed by 0 bases and the J gene end by 4 bases; junction bases not matched to a gene: 5. This CDR3 is built from 16 residues.

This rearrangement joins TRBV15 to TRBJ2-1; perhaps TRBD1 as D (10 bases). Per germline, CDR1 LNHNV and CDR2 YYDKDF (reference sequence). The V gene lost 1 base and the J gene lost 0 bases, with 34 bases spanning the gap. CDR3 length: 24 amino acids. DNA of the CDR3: TGTGCCACCAGCAGAGGTCGGGGACAGGGGTTCTTGGCGGGGGGGCCCAGCTCCTACAATGAGCAGTTCTTC. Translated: CATSRGRGQGFLAGGPSSYNEQFF.

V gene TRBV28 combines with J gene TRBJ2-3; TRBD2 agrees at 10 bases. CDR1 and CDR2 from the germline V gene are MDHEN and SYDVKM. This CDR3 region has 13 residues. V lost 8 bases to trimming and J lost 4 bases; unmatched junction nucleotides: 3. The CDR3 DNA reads TGTGCCAGCCAAAGCGGGGGGGCAGATACGCAGTATTTT. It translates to CASQSGGADTQYF. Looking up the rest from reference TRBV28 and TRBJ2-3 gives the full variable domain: DVKVTQSSRYLVKRTGEKVFLECVQDMDHENMFWYRQDPGLGLRLIYFSYDVKMKEKGDIPEGYSVSREKKERFSLILESASTNQTSMYLCASQSGGADTQYFGPGTRLTVL.

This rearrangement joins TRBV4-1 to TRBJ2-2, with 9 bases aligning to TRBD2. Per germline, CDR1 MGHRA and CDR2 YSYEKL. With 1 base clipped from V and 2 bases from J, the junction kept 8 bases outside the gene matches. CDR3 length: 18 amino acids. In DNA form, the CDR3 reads TGCGCCAGCAGCCAAGCGGCTAGCGGGGAGCTCAACACCGGGGAGCTGTTTTTT. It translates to CASSQAASGELNTGELFF.

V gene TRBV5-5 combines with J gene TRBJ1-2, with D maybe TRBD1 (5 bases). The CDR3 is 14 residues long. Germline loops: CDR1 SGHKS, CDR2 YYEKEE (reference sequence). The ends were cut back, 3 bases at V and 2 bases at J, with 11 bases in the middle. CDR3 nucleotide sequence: TGTGCCAGCAGCTCCAGGGTGTCGAACTATGGCTACACCTTC. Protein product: CASSSRVSNYGYTF.

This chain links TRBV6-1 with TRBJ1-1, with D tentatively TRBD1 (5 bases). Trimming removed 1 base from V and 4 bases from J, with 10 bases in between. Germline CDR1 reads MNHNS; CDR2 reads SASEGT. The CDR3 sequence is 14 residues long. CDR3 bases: TGTGCCAGCAGTGAAGTTAGGGGTGGCACTGAAGCTTTCTTT. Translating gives CASSEVRGGTEAFF.

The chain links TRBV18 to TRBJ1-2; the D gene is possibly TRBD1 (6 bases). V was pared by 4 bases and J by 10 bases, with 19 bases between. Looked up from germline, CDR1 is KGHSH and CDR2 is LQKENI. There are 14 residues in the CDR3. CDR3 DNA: TGTGCCAGCTCACGACCGGGACGGGGGGCGGACTACACCTTC. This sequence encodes CASSRPGRGADYTF.

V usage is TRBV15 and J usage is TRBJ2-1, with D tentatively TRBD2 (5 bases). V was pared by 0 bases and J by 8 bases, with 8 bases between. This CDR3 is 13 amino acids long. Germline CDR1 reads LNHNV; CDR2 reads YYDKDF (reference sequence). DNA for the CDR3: TGTGCCACCAGCAGAGAAGAGGGCGATGAGCAGTTCTTC. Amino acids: CATSREEGDEQFF. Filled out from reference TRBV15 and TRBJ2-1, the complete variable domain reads DAMVIQNPRYQVTQFGKPVTLSCSQTLNHNVMYWYQQKSSQAPKLLFHYYDKDFNNEADTPDNFQSRRPNTSFCFLDIRSPGLGDTAMYLCATSREEGDEQFFGPGTRLTVL.

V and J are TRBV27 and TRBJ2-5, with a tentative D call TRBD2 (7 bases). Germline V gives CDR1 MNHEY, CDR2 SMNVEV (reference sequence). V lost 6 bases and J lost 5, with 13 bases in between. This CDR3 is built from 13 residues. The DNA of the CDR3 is TGTGCCAGCAGGGGGGGGGCGAGGGAGACCCAGTACTTC. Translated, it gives CASRGGARETQYF.